Reported below is one T cell receptor beta chain. This clone was seen more than once but under ten times. What antigen it recognizes has not been identified. No base quality values were provided; no much bigger clone lies one nucleotide off. These data belong to a study of long-term antiretroviral therapy in people with HIV (dated by TCRdb to 2022 to 2024). Notes on the research overall: The earliest samples were collected about a decade before the 2015 WHO recommendation for immediate ART, when ART was typically delayed until CD4 counts fell. Of the 30 or so participants with HIV, fewer than twelve were female. Test extractions of a monoclonal T-cell line alongside about 35 polyclonal samples showed no cross-contamination during QIAcube processing. From a few dozen adults with confirmed HIV infection, the cohort provided around 180 cryopreserved PBMC samples, gathered serially across a mean of around 6 years (range 1-12). A retrospective serial study tested whether changes in peripheral blood TRB repertoire composition and diversity were associated with ART initiation and durable HIV suppression.

CDR1 SGHVS and CDR2 FNYEAQ are derived from the germline V gene. V loses 1 base at its end and J loses 5 bases; junction bases beyond the gene matches: 8. The CDR3 runs 16 residues from the cysteine to the phenylalanine. Just the 48-base CDR3 DNA is kept, in frame starting at base 1. To be included, a participant needed at least one PBMC sample from before ART initiation plus at least two post-ART samples. Treatment was received in the United States of America by all participants with HIV. Before DNA extraction, cryopreserved samples containing about 0.9-11 million PBMC were thawed and washed. At the time of the earliest PBMC sample, participants with HIV were aged between about 23 and 55 years. PBMC samples from each participant spanned 1-4 timepoints before ART initiation and 2-8 timepoints after ART initiation, with a median of 7 samples. For every participant, serial HIV viral load, CD4+ T-cell count, ART history and demographic data were obtained. Using a Qiagen kit on a QIAcube, genomic DNA was extracted from unsorted PBMC, with samples processed in batches of 12.

The immunoSEQ hsTCRB v3.0 assay was used at survey level resolution for TRB variable region sequencing. The targeted TRB sequencing depth was about 35,000-55,000 T-cell genomes per sample. Pooled TRB libraries were sequenced on an Illumina MiSeq with a v3 150-cycle kit. On the authors' methods: Repertoire analysis was performed in R inside a reproducible Nextflow workflow that covered QC, data transformation and analysis. Custom analyses were implemented in LymphoSeq2, an R package for AIRR-Seq data exploration. Several samples that produced fewer than 5000 total TRB sequences were removed, so fewer than 200 HIV repertoires were analyzed. Among the 180 or so HIV repertoires that were kept, 59 were collected before ART initiation and some 130 were collected after ART initiation. Repertoires were downsampled to 5000 TRB nucleotide sequences, with summary statistics averaged over 100 downsampling iterations. The analysis kept only TRB sequences whose CDR3 regions were at least seven amino acids long. Diversity was measured with a Shannon entropy-derived clonality score and the Gini coefficient. Repertoire networks linked the top 5000 CDR3 amino acid sequences whenever two sequences differed by an edit distance of one. GLIPH2 predicted antigen specificity groups and MHC restriction for TRB CDR3 amino acid sequences. To flag known CMV, EBV, HIV or tissue antigen associations, CDR3 amino acid sequences were matched against VDJdb and McPAS-TCR. Pre-ART, post-ART and control groups were compared with Wilcoxon signed-rank tests and Holm-Bonferroni correction. Drawn from immuneACCESS, this table holds only the in-frame rearrangements with V and J called that TCRdb kept. Clones are partly lost; checked studies trace under half to an unresolved V gene and leave the rest unexplained. V and J calls and clone size come straight from that table; D and trimming were deduced from the DNA. The sample yields 25,000 to 35,000 clones; 95% to 98% were counted once. Jointly, the top ten make up 2.5% to 3% of the sample.

The paper's findings and limits, for the study overall: HIV repertoires had narrower CDR3 length ranges than controls, and the network structure suggested an antigen-experienced repertoire that shifted only slightly toward naive after ART. The repertoire was dominated across all time points by expanded TRB clones identified before ART initiation, although this dominance was seen to fluctuate and to decrease in many PLHIV after ART. Inferences about post-ART repertoire changes are limited because no data were available on ART adherence, viral resistance or therapy changes. ART initiation was associated with a significant increase in TRB diversity, but diversity stayed significantly below transplant donor controls even after long-term ART. Because cell numbers in pre-ART samples were limited, unsorted PBMC were profiled instead of sorted CD4+ and CD8+ T cells. The samples were dated from about 2004 to 2018, and the ART regimens that were used may be less effective than current ART regimens. Limited PBMC availability meant only the TCR beta chain was sequenced, without alpha chain pairing.

This sample comprised unsorted PBMCs, obtained 6.9 years after starting antiretroviral therapy. This TCR was sampled from a man between 25 and 39 years old with HIV. The rearrangement joined TRBV7-6 to TRBJ2-1; TRBD2 lines up with 7 middle nucleotides. CDR3 protein: CASSLGPSGAHNEQFF. The nucleotides are TGTGCCAGCAGCTTAGGTCCAAGCGGGGCCCACAATGAGCAGTTCTTC.